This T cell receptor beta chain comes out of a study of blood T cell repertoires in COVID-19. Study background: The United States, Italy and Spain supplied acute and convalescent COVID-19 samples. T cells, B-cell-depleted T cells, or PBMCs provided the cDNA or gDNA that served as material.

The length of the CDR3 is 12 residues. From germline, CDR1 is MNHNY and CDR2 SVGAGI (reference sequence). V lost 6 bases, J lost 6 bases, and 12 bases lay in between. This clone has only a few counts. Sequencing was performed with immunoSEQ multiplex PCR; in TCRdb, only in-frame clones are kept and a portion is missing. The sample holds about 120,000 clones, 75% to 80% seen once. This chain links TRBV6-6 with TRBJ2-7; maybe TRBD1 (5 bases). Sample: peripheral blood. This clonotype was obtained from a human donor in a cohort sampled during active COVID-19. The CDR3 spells CASSLDRREQYF. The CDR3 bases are TGTGCCAGCAGCCTCGACAGACGCGAGCAGTACTTC.